The TCR beta chain described here comes from a study of tumor and adjacent non-tumor tissue in lung cancer. The CDR3 length is 12 residues. In germline, CDR1 is DFQATT, CDR2 SNEGSKA (reference sequence). Trimming removed 3 bases from V and 8 bases from J, with 11 bases in between. A modified ARM-PCR protocol with three rounds of nested PCR amplified TCRbeta. TCRdb ran MiXCR on the multiplex PCR reads and lists one entry per CDR3 protein. The sample lists 100,000 to 150,000 distinct CDR3 sequences, roughly 67% occurring once. Concerning this clonotype itself: A much larger clone sits a single nucleotide away, making a read error possible. The final CDR3 position lacks the conserved phenylalanine or tryptophan, pointing to a likely read error.

This sample's RNA came from whole unsorted tissue. Sequenced material: lung tumor tissue. This chain uses TRBV20-1 with TRBJ1-5, with D uncertain. The TCR sequence derives from a man under 40 with non-small cell lung cancer. Here the CDR3 reads CSASGDSEPQHI. CDR3 coding DNA: TGCAGTGCTAGTGGGGATAGCGAGCCCCAGCATATT.